This is a list of T cell receptor beta chains from one sample in a study of cytomegalovirus exposure and HLA in healthy donors. Sequencing used immunoSEQ multiplex PCR; TCRdb keeps in-frame clones, though not all of them. The sample has 150,000 to 200,000 clones, about 80% seen once; the top ten hold over 8%. The sample was PBMCs. These receptors came from a man aged 18 to 29 in good health and CMV-seropositive. Both conserved end residues are part of each CDR3. A D gene is named only where the DNA matches it firmly. Expanded clones get a size class; other rows say once, few or many, or leave the size out.

clone size: once
J gene: TRBJ1-2
V gene: TRBV19
CDR3 length: 13
D gene: TRBD1
CDR3 DNA: TGTGCCAGCCAGAGGGGGGACAGAGATGGCTACACCTTC
CDR3 protein: CASQRGDRDGYTF

clone size: .
J gene: TRBJ2-5
V gene: TRBV27
CDR3 length: 14
D gene: .
CDR3 DNA: TGTGCCAGCAGTACTCAGGGGTGGGGGGAGACCCAGTACTTC
CDR3 protein: CASSTQGWGETQYF

clone size: few
J gene: TRBJ2-3
V gene: TRBV13
CDR3 length: 14
D gene: TRBD1
CDR3 DNA: TGTGCCAGCAGCTTCAGGTCAGGGGGAGATACGCAGTATTTT
CDR3 protein: CASSFRSGGDTQYF

clone size: .
J gene: TRBJ1-1
V gene: TRBV7-9
CDR3 length: 13
D gene: .
CDR3 DNA: TGTGCCAGCAGCGTTCCTACAGGGTTCCGAGCTTTCTTT
CDR3 protein: CASSVPTGFRAFF

clone size: .
J gene: TRBJ1-5
V gene: TRBV19
CDR3 length: 12
D gene: .
CDR3 DNA: TGTGCCAGTAGTATGAGTGGCGGGCCCCAGCATTTT
CDR3 protein: CASSMSGGPQHF

clone size: .
J gene: TRBJ2-7
V gene: TRBV6-1
CDR3 length: 13
D gene: TRBD1
CDR3 DNA: TGTGCCAGCAGGGGGGACAGGCTCTACGAGCAGTACTTC
CDR3 protein: CASRGDRLYEQYF

clone size: .
J gene: TRBJ1-5
V gene: TRBV19
CDR3 length: 17
D gene: .
CDR3 DNA: TGTGCCAGTAGTATGAAAGGGGTCATTCATAGCAATCAGCCCCAGCATTTT
CDR3 protein: CASSMKGVIHSNQPQHF

clone size: few
J gene: TRBJ1-1
V gene: TRBV7-9
CDR3 length: 13
D gene: .
CDR3 DNA: TGTGCCAGCATCGAGGGCGGGGACACTGAAGCTTTCTTT
CDR3 protein: CASIEGGDTEAFF

clone size: .
J gene: TRBJ1-1
V gene: TRBV7-9
CDR3 length: 13
D gene: .
CDR3 DNA: TGTGCCAGCAGCTTAGAGTGGTTCGGAGGGGCTTTCTTT
CDR3 protein: CASSLEWFGGAFF

clone size: .
J gene: TRBJ2-5
V gene: TRBV19
CDR3 length: 13
D gene: TRBD1
CDR3 DNA: TGTGCCAGTAGTTGGGGACAGGGAGAGACCCAGTACTTC
CDR3 protein: CASSWGQGETQYF

clone size: few
J gene: TRBJ2-1
V gene: TRBV4-3
CDR3 length: 14
D gene: TRBD2
CDR3 DNA: TGCGCCAGCAGCCAAGAGAGCGGGAGTACTGAGCAGTTCTTC
CDR3 protein: CASSQESGSTEQFF

clone size: .
J gene: TRBJ1-3
V gene: TRBV5-6
CDR3 length: 15
D gene: .
CDR3 DNA: TGTGCCAGCAGCCGAAAGGGGTACTCTGGAAACACCATATATTTT
CDR3 protein: CASSRKGYSGNTIYF

clone size: .
J gene: TRBJ1-1
V gene: TRBV5-1
CDR3 length: 13
D gene: TRBD1
CDR3 DNA: TGCGCCAGCAGCTTAGACAGGGGAAAACAAGCTTTCTTT
CDR3 protein: CASSLDRGKQAFF

clone size: few
J gene: TRBJ1-2
V gene: TRBV6-4
CDR3 length: 14
D gene: TRBD1
CDR3 DNA: TGTGCCAGCAGTGAGGAGGGAGGACAGGGCGGCTACACCTTC
CDR3 protein: CASSEEGGQGGYTF

clone size: .
J gene: TRBJ1-2
V gene: TRBV5-1
CDR3 length: 14
D gene: .
CDR3 DNA: TGCGCCAGCAGCTTCGAGACAGCTAACTATGGCTACACCTTC
CDR3 protein: CASSFETANYGYTF

clone size: .
J gene: TRBJ1-6
V gene: TRBV7-2
CDR3 length: 16
D gene: TRBD1
CDR3 DNA: TGTGCCAGCAGCTTAGTCGGACAGGGGGTAGGGCAACCCCTCCACTTT
CDR3 protein: CASSLVGQGVGQPLHF

clone size: .
J gene: TRBJ2-2
V gene: TRBV7-2
CDR3 length: 11
D gene: .
CDR3 DNA: TGTGCCAGCAGCCCAATCCGGGAGCTGTTTTTT
CDR3 protein: CASSPIRELFF